What follows are 30 T cell receptor beta chains derived from one specimen sequenced in a study of early T cells in non-severe SARS-CoV-2 infection. TCRdb recomputed calls from the 5' RACE reads with MiXCR, one row per CDR3 protein. The sample consists of approximately 70,000 distinct CDR3 sequences, approximately 12% of them appearing once. The sequenced sample was whole blood, obtained at baseline. The origin of the receptors is an adult who was a healthcare worker with PCR-confirmed SARS-CoV-2 infection or an uninfected control (not recorded which). The donor label of this sample is uncertain.

CDR3 DNA sequence: TGTGCCAGCAGTTACTCAGGCTTCTTGTACGAGCAGTACTTC. This sequence encodes CASSYSGFLYEQYF. This chain links TRBV6-2 or TRBV6-3 with TRBJ2-7; D unclear. Germline CDR1 is MNHEY and CDR2 is SVGEGT. The CDR3 runs 14 residues. V was clipped by 0 bases and J by 4 bases, with 10 bases between them.

This clonotype has only a few counts. The J gene is TRBJ1-6, the V gene TRBV28; the D gene is possibly TRBD1 (5 bases). With 1 base removed from V and 9 bases from J, the gap between germline ends came to 16 bases. The germline gives CDR1 MDHEN, CDR2 SYDVKM. CDR3 length equals 16 residues. CDR3 nucleotide sequence: TGTGCCAGCAGTTTATCCCGGACATCTTCGGGTTCACCCCTCCACTTT. This translates into CASSLSRTSSGSPLHF.

The V gene is TRBV6-6, the J gene TRBJ1-4; no clear D gene. V was cut by 8 bases and J by 7 bases, with 8 bases left in between. The germline CDR1 and CDR2 sequences are MNHNY and SVGAGI (reference sequence). The CDR3 contains 11 residues. The CDR3 nucleotides read TGTGCCAGCGGACGAGGTGAAAAACTGTTTTTT. Its translation: CASGRGEKLFF.

At least ten counts were recorded for this clonotype. The V gene is TRBV7-2, the J gene TRBJ2-5; D gene uncertain. In germline, CDR1 is SGHTA, CDR2 FQGNSA. The CDR3 sequence is 14 residues long. Between the trimmed V and J ends, which lost 5 bases and 5 bases, there was a span of 15 bases. CDR3 residues: CASSDGVVGETQYF. In nucleotides, the CDR3 is TGTGCCAGCAGCGACGGAGTAGTTGGGGAGACCCAGTACTTC.

The rearrangement uses TRBV20-1 and TRBJ1-3; TRBD1 agrees at 8 bases. The CDR3 is made up of 15 amino acids. Germline values: CDR1 DFQATT, CDR2 SNEGSKA (reference sequence). The V gene end was trimmed by 3 bases and the J gene end by 0 bases; junction bases not matched to a gene: 4. The CDR3 sequence: CSASGTGNSGNTIYF. CDR3 in DNA: TGCAGTGCTAGTGGGACAGGCAACTCTGGAAACACCATATATTTT.

This clonotype was observed at least ten times. CDR3 protein: CASSPGTGDQETQYF. CDR3 coding DNA: TGTGCCAGCAGTCCTGGGACAGGGGACCAAGAGACCCAGTACTTC. The chain couples TRBV9 to TRBJ2-5, with 10 positions matching TRBD1. In germline, CDR1 is SGDLS, CDR2 YYNGEE. This CDR3 spans 15 amino acids. J was trimmed by 0 bases and V by 5 bases; bases with no gene match: 4.

This clonotype was counted only a few times. V usage is TRBV27 and J usage is TRBJ1-5; D might be TRBD1 (5 bases). V was pared by 6 bases and J by 6 bases, with 9 bases between. Looked up from germline, CDR1 is MNHEY and CDR2 is SMNVEV (reference sequence). The CDR3 is made up of 12 amino acids. The CDR3 loop is CASSTGSQPQHF. DNA for the CDR3: TGTGCCAGCAGCACAGGAAGTCAGCCCCAGCATTTT.

This clonotype was observed at least ten times. The chain joins TRBV24-1 to TRBJ2-7; D could derive from TRBD1 or TRBD2 (5 bases each). V was clipped by 3 bases and J by 0 bases, with 8 bases between them. CDR1 and CDR2 from the germline V gene are KGHDR and SFDVKD. The CDR3 contains 14 residues. This CDR3 reads CATSDLGDSYEQYF. The CDR3 DNA reads TGTGCCACCAGTGATCTGGGGGACTCCTACGAGCAGTACTTC.

At least ten counts were recorded for this clonotype. This chain uses TRBV5-5 with TRBJ1-3; a possible D gene is TRBD1 (6 bases). The germline gives CDR1 SGHKS, CDR2 YYEKEE (reference sequence). The V end lost 3 bases, the J end lost 0 bases, and 10 bases lay between the germline ends. CDR3 length equals 15 residues. CDR3 bases: TGTGCCAGCAGCTCACAGGGTACCTCTGGAAACACCATATATTTT. Amino acids: CASSSQGTSGNTIYF. The whole variable domain, remainder taken from reference TRBV5-5 and TRBJ1-3, is DAGVTQSPTHLIKTRGQQVTLRCSPISGHKSVSWYQQVLGQGPQFIFQYYEKEERGRGNFPDRFSARQFPNYSSELNVNALLLGDSALYLCASSSQGTSGNTIYFGEGSWLTVV.

The chain recombines TRBV10-3 with TRBJ2-7, with TRBD1 identical over 9 bases. The V and J ends lost 6 bases and 1 base, in that order; junction bases with no gene match: 1. CDR1 and CDR2 from the germline V gene are ENHRY and SYGVKD. This CDR3 contains 13 residues. The CDR3 here is CAISGTGSYEQYF. The CDR3 nucleotides read TGTGCCATCAGCGGGACAGGGTCCTACGAGCAGTACTTC.

This clonotype has only one observation. The CDR3 nucleotides are TGCGCCAGCAGCTTGGTGACTAGCGGGAGTGGTTACGAGCAGTACTTC. Translated, it gives CASSLVTSGSGYEQYF. The rearrangement uses TRBV5-1 and TRBJ2-7; the match to TRBD2 covers 12 bases. Trimming at V came to 0 bases and at J to 4 bases, leaving 5 bases not matched to a gene. Germline V gene lookup returns CDR1 SGHRS and CDR2 YFSETQ. The CDR3 has 16 amino acids.

This clonotype was observed many times. The chain recombines TRBV27 with TRBJ1-1, with D possibly being TRBD1 (5 bases). The CDR3 runs to 13 residues. V lost 3 bases and J 1 base, leaving 6 bases between the germline ends. Germline loops: CDR1 MNHEY, CDR2 SMNVEV (reference sequence). For the CDR3, the DNA is TGTGCCAGCAGTTTGGGGCCGAACACTGAAGCTTTCTTT. Translation: CASSLGPNTEAFF.

By frequency in the sample, this clonotype is medium-sized. The chain joins TRBV7-6 to TRBJ2-1; 10 positions agree with TRBD2. CDR3 length equals 15 residues. CDR1 and CDR2 (germline): SGHVS, FNYEAQ. V was pared by 0 bases and J by 10 bases, with 6 bases of the junction left unmatched. The CDR3 DNA reads TGTGCCAGCAGCTTAGCGAGGACTAGCGGAGCGGAGCAGTTCTTC. It yields the protein CASSLARTSGAEQFF.

This clonotype was detected ten times or more. The chain is built from TRBV12-3 or TRBV12-4 and TRBJ1-1, with TRBD1 matching over 12 bases. The CDR3 runs to 14 residues. With V trimmed by 6 bases and J by 11 bases, 10 bases remained unmatched. The CDR3 is CASRVLGQGAMAFF. CDR3 nucleotides: TGTGCCAGCAGAGTTTTGGGACAGGGGGCTATGGCTTTCTTT.

This chain joins TRBV24-1 and TRBJ2-3; no definite D call. Germline lookup yields CDR1 KGHDR and CDR2 SFDVKD. CDR3 size: 13 residues. V shed 7 bases and J shed 4 bases, with 11 bases lying between them. DNA of the CDR3: TGTGCCACCAGGGGCCCGATCGCAGATACGCAGTATTTT. Translation gives CATRGPIADTQYF.

The gene calls are TRBV14 and TRBJ2-5, with D uncertain. Trimming stripped 1 base from V and 3 bases from J, with 15 bases between. Looked up from germline, CDR1 is SGHDN and CDR2 is FVKESK. This CDR3 has 16 residues. CDR3 nucleotides: TGTGCCAGCAGCCAAGTGGATGAGCCTGTTAAAGAGACCCAGTACTTC. The encoded protein is CASSQVDEPVKETQYF.

This clonotype was counted ten times or more. The genes are TRBV19 and TRBJ1-5; 7 bases fit TRBD1. This CDR3 region has 13 residues. Germline trimming cut 9 bases from V and 7 bases from J; bases unmatched to any gene: 9. The germline gives CDR1 LNHDA, CDR2 SQIVND (reference sequence). The CDR3 region has the DNA TGTGCCAGCGCGACAGGGATGAGGCAGCCCCAGCATTTT. This codes for CASATGMRQPQHF.

There are a few counts of this clonotype. The V gene is TRBV29-1, the J gene TRBJ1-4; D gene uncertain. Germline V gives CDR1 SQVTM, CDR2 ANQGSEA. V was cut by 6 bases and J by 7 bases, with 15 bases left in between. CDR3 size: 13 residues. The CDR3 here is CSVRRGRGEKLFF. CDR3 DNA: TGCAGCGTCCGACGCGGGCGGGGTGAAAAACTGTTTTTT.

Comments on this clonotype: This could be a read error, since a much larger clone is one nucleotide away. The chain uses TRBV5-6 and TRBJ1-1; 8 bases are shared with TRBD1. Germline V lookup: CDR1 SGHDT, CDR2 YYEEEE. The CDR3 covers 13 residues. The V segment lost 10 bases and the J segment 5 bases; nucleotides outside the gene matches: 10. CDR3 in amino acids: CACGTGGDTEAFF. In DNA, the CDR3 is TGTGCCTGCGGAACAGGGGGAGATACTGAAGCTTTCTTT. Combining the CDR3 with reference TRBV5-6 and TRBJ1-1 gives the whole variable domain DAGVTQSPTHLIKTRGQQVTLRCSPKSGHDTVSWYQQALGQGPQFIFQYYEEEERQRGNFPDRFSGHQFPNYSSELNVNALLLGDSALYLCACGTGGDTEAFFGQGTRLTVV.

V usage is TRBV19 and J usage is TRBJ1-5; D is uncertain. The germline gives CDR1 LNHDA, CDR2 SQIVND (reference sequence). CDR3 length equals 12 residues. With 7 bases removed from V and 9 bases from J, the gap between germline ends came to 13 bases. This CDR3 reads CASKYGPPPQHF. The CDR3 coding sequence is TGTGCCAGTAAATATGGGCCTCCGCCCCAGCATTTT. Combining the CDR3 with reference TRBV19 and TRBJ1-5 gives the whole variable domain DGGITQSPKYLFRKEGQNVTLSCEQNLNHDAMYWYRQDPGQGLRLIYYSQIVNDFQKGDIAEGYSVSREKKESFPLTVTSAQKNPTAFYLCASKYGPPPQHFGDGTRLSIL.

In this sample, this clonotype turned up a few times. J is TRBJ1-2 and V is TRBV19, with 9 bases that match TRBD1. J lost 6 bases, V lost 2 bases, and 1 base had no gene match. The V gene's germline CDR1 is LNHDA and CDR2 SQIVND (reference sequence). The CDR3 loop spans 13 amino acids. The CDR3 loop is CASSIRQGDGYTF. CDR3 nucleotides: TGTGCCAGTAGTATACGACAGGGGGATGGCTACACCTTC.

This clonotype was detected a few times. The J gene is TRBJ2-7, the V gene TRBV3-1; D gene ambiguous. The ends were cut back, 1 base at V and 2 bases at J, with 6 bases in the middle. CDR3 length: 13 residues. From germline, CDR1 is LGHDT and CDR2 YNNKEL (reference sequence). The CDR3 DNA reads TGTGCCAGCAGCCAAGGAGAGGCCTACGAGCAGTACTTC. Translated, it gives CASSQGEAYEQYF.

In this sample, this clonotype turned up many times. This chain joins TRBV12-3 or TRBV12-4 and TRBJ1-3, with unresolved D. Trimming pared 7 bases from V and 0 bases from J, leaving 10 bases between. The CDR3 has 14 residues. The CDR3 DNA reads TGTGCCAGCAAGACTCAAAGCTCTGGAAACACCATATATTTT. It specifies CASKTQSSGNTIYF.

This clonotype was observed a few times. The chain employs TRBV20-1 and TRBJ1-6; D not resolved. This CDR3 is built from 13 residues. Germline V gives CDR1 DFQATT, CDR2 SNEGSKA (reference sequence). The CDR3 spells CSASSSYNSPLHF. CDR3 nucleotides: TGCAGCGCAAGTAGCTCCTATAATTCACCCCTCCACTTT.

This clonotype has only a few counts. The V gene is TRBV4-1, the J gene TRBJ2-5; D is undetermined. The V gene's germline CDR1 is MGHRA and CDR2 YSYEKL. V lost 4 bases to trimming and J lost 5 bases, with 20 bases between them. The CDR3 consists of 16 residues. The CDR3 protein is CASSPKGSDSTETQYF. The CDR3 DNA sequence: TGCGCCAGCAGCCCGAAAGGATCCGACTCGACGGAGACCCAGTACTTC.

The chain recombines TRBV20-1 with TRBJ1-4; D ambiguous. CDR1 is DFQATT and CDR2 is SNEGSKA in the germline V gene (reference sequence). The CDR3 is made up of 14 amino acids. V lost 6 bases and J lost 1, with 12 bases in between. In nucleotides, the CDR3 is TGCAGTGCACCCCCTGGGGAAACTAATGAAAAACTGTTTTTT. It is translated as CSAPPGETNEKLFF.

This clonotype was detected only a few times. Here the CDR3 reads CASRGTRPTDTQYF. The CDR3 DNA reads TGTGCCAGCAGGGGGACTAGACCTACAGATACGCAGTATTTT. This chain connects TRBV12-3 or TRBV12-4 to TRBJ2-3; 8 positions agree with TRBD2. The CDR3 runs 14 residues. After removal of 6 bases from V and 3 bases from J, the junction contained 5 bases not matched to a gene.

This clonotype was counted between two and nine times. The chain joins TRBV3-1 to TRBJ1-1; 10 positions match TRBD1. CDR3 length: 21 amino acids. The junction had 20 bases not matched to a gene; V was cut back by 0 bases and J by 4 bases. Looked up from germline, CDR1 is LGHDT and CDR2 is YNNKEL (reference sequence). The CDR3 DNA sequence: TGTGCCAGCAGCCAAGATATCTTAGTCGAGACCGCGACAGGGGGCATCACTGAAGCTTTCTTT. It yields the protein CASSQDILVETATGGITEAFF.

The CDR3 spells CSARGGLALRGDTQYF. The CDR3 region has the DNA TGCAGTGCTAGAGGGGGACTAGCCCTCCGAGGGGATACGCAGTATTTT. The genes are TRBV20-1 and TRBJ2-3; TRBD2 aligns across 9 bases. Per the germline V gene, CDR1 is DFQATT and CDR2 is SNEGSKA (reference sequence). V shed 1 base, J shed 6 bases, and the junction held 11 bases outside the gene matches. This CDR3 has 16 amino acids.

This clonotype was recorded many times. The V and J genes are TRBV3-1 and TRBJ2-2; D perhaps matches TRBD1 (5 bases). The V and J ends lost 2 bases and 0 bases respectively, with 10 bases between them. Germline assignment: CDR1 LGHDT and CDR2 YNNKEL (reference sequence). The CDR3 covers 16 residues. CDR3 nucleotide sequence: TGTGCCAGCAGCCAAAGACAGCCTTCGAACACCGGGGAGCTGTTTTTT. This codes for CASSQRQPSNTGELFF.